This T cell receptor beta chain stems from a study of T cell responses to AZD1222 COVID-19 vaccine. Study conclusions and caveats: Among the donors, most were white British and more were female, and clonal diversity was possibly underestimated.

Comments on this clone: Its specificity is not known.

Germline lookup yields CDR1 LNHDA and CDR2 SQIVND (reference sequence). This CDR3 comprises 15 residues. V was trimmed by 7 bases and J by 1 base, leaving 11 bases between them. Data came from immunoSEQ multiplex PCR; TCRdb stores just in-frame clones and leaves some out. The ten top clones account for about 2.2%, within a sample of around 140,000 clones. J is TRBJ2-6 and V is TRBV19; possibly TRBD2 for D (5 bases). The source is an adult in good health. Sequencing was performed on peripheral blood. The CDR3 is CASTIRESGANVLTF. The DNA for the CDR3 is TGTGCCAGTACCATCCGGGAATCTGGGGCCAACGTCCTGACTTTC.